Below are 20 T cell receptor beta chains sequenced from a single sample in a study of T cell responses to AZD1222 COVID-19 vaccine. This table comes from immunoSEQ multiplex PCR, and its TCRdb copy is limited to in-frame clones, with some not included. In the table there are 150,000 or so clones, 85% to 95% of which are singletons. The sample in question was peripheral blood, obtained 28 days after the second AZD1222 dose. The receptors stem from an adult who received the AZD1222 COVID-19 vaccine.

J is TRBJ2-1 and V is TRBV15; the match to TRBD2 covers 9 bases. The V gene end was trimmed by 5 bases and the J gene end by 1 base; junction bases not matched to a gene: 9. This CDR3 contains 17 residues. Germline CDR1 reads LNHNV; CDR2 reads YYDKDF (reference sequence). CDR3 sequence reads: CATSPRLAGSSYNEQFF. Here the CDR3 DNA reads TGTGCCACCAGCCCTCGGCTAGCGGGGTCATCCTACAATGAGCAGTTCTTC.

The V and J genes are TRBV27 and TRBJ2-5; 7 bases map to TRBD1. CDR1 and CDR2 from the germline V gene are MNHEY and SMNVEV (reference sequence). The CDR3 spans 14 residues. V dropped 5 bases and J dropped 0; count of bases not matched to a gene: 3. In nucleotides, the CDR3 is TGTGCCAGCAGTAAGGACAGGTACCAAGAGACCCAGTACTTC. The encoded protein is CASSKDRYQETQYF.

This clone has only one observation. The chain joins TRBV19 to TRBJ2-3; D possibly corresponds to TRBD2 (6 bases). CDR3 length equals 16 residues. Trimming took off 4 bases at V and 2 bases at J, with 16 bases between the two ends. Germline V gives CDR1 LNHDA, CDR2 SQIVND (reference sequence). The CDR3: CASSSALSGFTDTQYF. Written as DNA, the CDR3 is TGTGCCAGTAGTAGTGCCCTTAGCGGTTTCACAGATACGCAGTATTTT. The variable domain in full, completed from reference TRBV19 and TRBJ2-3, reads DGGITQSPKYLFRKEGQNVTLSCEQNLNHDAMYWYRQDPGQGLRLIYYSQIVNDFQKGDIAEGYSVSREKKESFPLTVTSAQKNPTAFYLCASSSALSGFTDTQYFGPGTRLTVL.

V is TRBV11-3 and J is TRBJ2-2; unclear D gene. The V end was cut by 0 bases, the J end by 5 bases, with 10 bases between. CDR3 length: 15 amino acids. CDR1 and CDR2 from the germline V gene are SGHNT and YENEEA. CDR3 region: CASSLDLSVTGELFF. The CDR3 region has the DNA TGTGCCAGCAGCTTAGATTTATCAGTAACCGGGGAGCTGTTTTTT.

This chain joins TRBV3-1 (or the pseudogene TRBV3-2) and TRBJ2-3; tentatively, D is TRBD1 or TRBD2 (6 bases each). This CDR3 comprises 16 residues. Trimming pared 1 base from V and 6 bases from J, leaving 17 bases between. Germline CDR1 reads LGHDT; CDR2 reads YNNKEL (reference sequence). The CDR3 DNA follows: TGTGCCAGCAGCCAAGGTATTGGGCCGGGGGCGGATACGCAGTATTTT. Its translation is CASSQGIGPGADTQYF.

The chain combines TRBV3-1 (or the pseudogene TRBV3-2) with TRBJ1-2, with a weak D call TRBD1 (5 bases). The germline V and J ends were trimmed by 1 base and 9 bases, with 12 bases remaining between them. The CDR3 covers 13 residues. Per the germline V gene, CDR1 is LGHDT and CDR2 is YNNKEL (reference sequence). The CDR3, as DNA: TGTGCCAGCAGCCAAGGTGGAGGGGCGCGCTACACCTTC. Protein sequence: CASSQGGGARYTF.

CDR3 DNA: TGTGCCAGCAGTTTAGCGCGTGGTCAGCCCCAGCATTTT. The encoded protein is CASSLARGQPQHF. The genes are TRBV12-3 or TRBV12-4 and TRBJ1-5; D call uncertain. V was shortened by 0 bases and J by 6 bases, with 6 bases between the two germline ends. The CDR3 sequence is 13 residues long.

V is TRBV3-1 (or the pseudogene TRBV3-2) and J is TRBJ1-4; 8 bases are a match to TRBD1. Germline assignment: CDR1 LGHDT and CDR2 YNNKEL (reference sequence). Trimming took 2 bases from V and 8 from J; bases not matched to a gene: 7. CDR3 size: 15 residues. In DNA, the CDR3 is TGTGCCAGCAGCCAAATCGACAGGGGAGAGGAAAAACTGTTTTTT. As protein: CASSQIDRGEEKLFF.

This chain connects TRBV18 to TRBJ1-2; no clear D. Trimming removed 0 bases from V and 4 bases from J, with 9 bases in between. Germline CDR1 KGHSH, CDR2 LQKENI. This CDR3 is built from 14 residues. DNA for the CDR3: TGTGCCAGCTCACCACCGTCAGGAGGCTATGGCTACACCTTC. It encodes CASSPPSGGYGYTF.

This clone showed up just a few times. V and J are TRBV4-3 and TRBJ2-2; 9 nucleotides line up with TRBD2. J gave up 6 bases and V 3 bases, and 2 bases lay outside the gene matches. The germline gives CDR1 LGHNA, CDR2 YSLEER. The CDR3 totals 14 residues. The CDR3 here is CASSQWTSAGELFF. The CDR3 DNA sequence: TGCGCCAGCAGCCAGTGGACTAGCGCCGGGGAGCTGTTTTTT.

This chain links TRBV24-1 with TRBJ2-2; possible D gene TRBD1, 5 bases. This CDR3 is 14 amino acids long. Deletions cut 7 bases from V and 5 bases from J, with 13 bases between. Germline loops: CDR1 KGHDR, CDR2 SFDVKD. CDR3 loop: CATRADPGTGELFF. The CDR3 DNA is TGTGCCACCAGAGCTGACCCAGGGACCGGGGAGCTGTTTTTT.

The chain has TRBV6-1 and TRBJ1-4; no definite D call. There are 17 residues in the CDR3. The germline V and J ends were trimmed by 4 bases and 3 bases, with 18 bases remaining between them. The germline V gene has CDR1 MNHNS and CDR2 SASEGT. The CDR3 is CASSGRTSHLSNEKLFF. The CDR3 coding sequence is TGTGCCAGCAGTGGCAGGACCTCGCACTTATCTAATGAAAAACTGTTTTTT.

The V and J genes are TRBV5-4 and TRBJ2-3, with D maybe TRBD2 (6 bases). Germline V gene sequence: CDR1 SGHNT, CDR2 YYREEE (reference sequence). V was pared by 1 base and J by 4 bases, with 10 bases between. The CDR3 covers 14 residues. CDR3 DNA sequence: TGTGCCAGCAGCTTGCCGGGAGCGGCAGATACGCAGTATTTT. Translated: CASSLPGAADTQYF.

The genes are TRBV6-6 and TRBJ1-6; 7 bases map to TRBD1. The CDR3 is 14 residues long. With V trimmed by 10 bases and J by 5 bases, 8 bases remained unmatched. Germline CDR1 is MNHNY and CDR2 is SVGAGI (reference sequence). CDR3 amino acids: CATAAGTDNSPLHF. The CDR3, as DNA: TGTGCCACCGCCGCCGGGACAGATAATTCACCCCTCCACTTT.

The J gene is TRBJ1-6, the V gene TRBV28; TRBD1 agrees at 10 bases. Germline trimming cut 6 bases from V and 6 bases from J; bases unmatched to any gene: 8. Germline lookup yields CDR1 MDHEN and CDR2 SYDVKM. CDR3 length: 16 residues. The CDR3 DNA reads as TGTGCCAGCAGCTACCCCCGGGACAGGGGTAATTCACCCCTCCACTTT. Its protein is CASSYPRDRGNSPLHF.

The rearrangement uses TRBV15 and TRBJ1-3; D is uncertain. The germline gives CDR1 LNHNV, CDR2 YYDKDF (reference sequence). Between the trimmed V and J ends, which lost 5 bases and 2 bases, there was a span of 13 bases. This CDR3 contains 15 residues. This CDR3 is CATSALGRTGNTIYF. The CDR3 DNA is TGTGCCACCAGCGCGCTAGGGCGGACTGGAAACACCATATATTTT. Using reference TRBV15 and TRBJ1-3 for the parts outside the CDR3, the full variable domain is DAMVIQNPRYQVTQFGKPVTLSCSQTLNHNVMYWYQQKSSQAPKLLFHYYDKDFNNEADTPDNFQSRRPNTSFCFLDIRSPGLGDTAMYLCATSALGRTGNTIYFGEGSWLTVV.

This chain joins TRBV29-1 and TRBJ1-1, with 8 bases aligning to TRBD1. From germline, CDR1 is SQVTM and CDR2 ANQGSEA. The CDR3 length is 14 residues. V shed 1 base and J 2 bases; nucleotides not matched to a gene: 3. The CDR3 loop reads CSVEGQGANTEAFF. DNA of the CDR3: TGCAGCGTTGAAGGGCAGGGGGCTAACACTGAAGCTTTCTTT.

The rearrangement links TRBV7-2 to TRBJ2-7; 10 nucleotides match TRBD2. In germline, CDR1 is SGHTA, CDR2 FQGNSA. The CDR3 is 15 amino acids. The V segment lost 0 bases and the J segment 5 bases; nucleotides outside the gene matches: 4. The CDR3 DNA reads TGTGCCAGCAGCTTAGCTAGCGGGAGGTCGGACGAGCAGTACTTC. As protein: CASSLASGRSDEQYF.

The chain has TRBV6-2 or TRBV6-3 and TRBJ1-5; D is perhaps TRBD1 (5 bases). The V gene lost 0 bases and the J gene lost 16 bases, with 16 bases spanning the gap. Germline V CDR1 and CDR2: MNHEY, SVGEGT. The length of the CDR3 is 13 residues. Here the CDR3 reads CASSYSNQGEVHF. The CDR3 nucleotides read TGTGCCAGCAGTTACTCGAATCAGGGTGAAGTACATTTT.

V and J are TRBV7-2 and TRBJ1-5, with TRBD1 as a possible D gene (6 bases). Germline V gene lookup returns CDR1 SGHTA and CDR2 FQGNSA. The CDR3 runs 15 residues. Trimming took off 5 bases at V and 1 base at J, with 12 bases between the two ends. CDR3 amino acids: CASSIQGGSNQPQHF. The CDR3 DNA sequence: TGTGCCAGCAGCATACAGGGCGGCAGCAATCAGCCCCAGCATTTT.